This T cell receptor (beta chain) was captured in a study of T cells expressing NK-cell markers. Background on the study: According to the study, TCR beta repertoires originated from sorted CD3+CD56+NKG2C+, CD3+CD56+NKG2C- and CD3+CD56-NKG2C+ T cells. There were seven HCMV-seropositive donors and one seronegative donor among the eight sequenced. The study's findings and limits: The study left the HCMV specificity of expanded NKG2C+ T cell clones unresolved. CD8+ T cells in roughly six donors included dominant NKG2C+ clonotypes at about 1.0-7.0%.

Worth noting for this clonotype: Antigen: not known.

The CDR3 consists of 16 residues. The V gene's germline CDR1 is MNHEY and CDR2 SVGAGI. With the 5' RACE reads reprocessed, TCRdb shows one record per CDR3 protein and no DNA. Recorded for this sample: roughly 300,000 distinct CDR3 sequences. The chain links TRBV6-5 to TRBJ2-7; TCRdb proposes TRBD2, but this gene call is untestable without DNA. The receptor's source is a woman aged 18 to 75 in good health. The specimen was blood T cells: a sorted CD56 or NKG2C T cell subset, CD4+ or CD8+ T cells, or bulk PBMC T cells (not recorded which). CDR3 amino acids: CASSTRYTSGSREQYF.